The entry below describes one TCR beta chain. The target of this receptor is not known. No much larger clone is present one base from it, and per-base qualities are unavailable. The cohort consisted of approximately 670 healthy bone marrow donors. Cohort members were all nominally healthy when sampled, although unrecorded immune exposures were likely present. The donor was CMV seropositive and was included in the group of 250 to 350 seropositive cohort members. A peripheral blood sample was collected from each donor, and TCR beta sequencing was performed on peripheral blood mononuclear cells. Genomic DNA was extracted from the blood cell samples with the Qiagen DNeasy Blood Extraction Kit. The library was prepared using the immunoSEQ multiplex PCR assay. For the multiplex PCR, a mixture combining 60 forward primers for TCR Vbeta segments and 13 reverse primers for TCR Jbeta segments was used. The CDR3 region of rearranged TCR beta genes was amplified from genomic DNA by a multiplex PCR assay. Amplified TCR beta libraries were sequenced as 87-base-pair reads on the Illumina HiSeq System. In the original analysis: In a later analysis, tens of millions of unique TCR beta chains were counted across the approximately 640 repertoires, and roughly 11 million of these chains were shared by at least two donors. A nearest-neighbor algorithm error-corrected the raw reads and collapsed the reads into unique sequences, merging closely related sequences to remove PCR and sequencing errors. V, D and J gene segments were assigned by aligning CDR3 sequences to IMGT reference sequences. For a sequence to be retained, a match of at least six nucleotides was required to both a V gene segment and a J gene segment. Rearrangements were classified as productive when the CDR3 lacked stop codons and remained in frame with V and J, and all other rearrangements were classified as non-productive. CDR3 was defined according to IMGT convention as the region running from the second conserved V-encoded cysteine to the conserved J-encoded phenylalanine. In an earlier analysis of some 550 of the donors, sequences lacking an unambiguous match to a single V gene segment were excluded. In an earlier analysis of several hundred of the donors, a V segment was called functional when productive rearrangements were above 56.7%, and segregating when the standard deviation between donors exceeded 5%. A statistical classification framework was developed to diagnose cytomegalovirus status using the catalog of TCR beta chain sequences. A later analysis assigned V and J genes by comparing TCR nucleotide sequences with IMGT/GENE-DB human TR gene sequences. In a later analysis, CDR3 sequences and most-parsimonious VDJ recombination scenarios were assigned using the TCRdist pipeline. In a later analysis, every TCR beta chain was defined by the combination of its CDR3 amino acid sequence and its V-gene family, and reads without a unique V-gene family were dropped. In a later analysis, approximately 640 highly shared, low-generation-probability nucleotide sequences were removed to address suspected cross-contamination and a sequencing artifact. In a later analysis, a clonal expansion index was calculated for each public chain from normalized within-repertoire ranks of inferred template counts. In a later analysis, generation probabilities were computed with a VDJ recombination model fitted to out-of-frame rearrangements, and the resulting probabilities were checked against IGoR. Hypergeometric tests were used in a later analysis to score TCR-TCR, TCR-HLA and TCR-CMV co-occurrence, with a repertoire-size bias correction applied to the TCR pairs. To estimate false discovery rates, a later analysis permuted the HLA or CMV assignments 20 times. In a later analysis, co-occurring TCRs were grouped using DBSCAN, with TCRdist sequence similarity added in when clustering inside HLA-allele-positive subsets. For co-occurrence clustering, repertoires with fewer than 30,000 or more than 120,000 public chains were excluded, along with four to six repertoires with anomalous nucleotide sharing. Drawn from immuneACCESS, this table holds only the in-frame rearrangements with V and J called that TCRdb kept. Clones are partly lost; checked studies trace under half to an unresolved V gene and leave the rest unexplained. The DNA was the basis for D and trimming; V, J and clone size are from that table. This sample lists more than 95,000 clones; 76% were detected once. The top ten constitute around 8.4% of the sample.

These data come from a study of cytomegalovirus exposure and HLA in healthy donors (dated by TCRdb to about 2017). As for the study more broadly: An earlier analysis of roughly 570 of the donors reported 276 Gb of sequence data and 117 million unique TCR beta sequences obtained from roughly 180 million T cells. Roughly 310 gigabases of sequencing data and approximately 84 million unique TCR sequences were included in an early release covering roughly 700 HLA-typed donors. The genetic ancestry cluster associated with self-reported Caucasian donors included about 84% of the approximately 400 genotyped donors. The study aimed to test whether cataloging public T cell receptors could reveal signatures of past pathogen exposure. The study profiled the T cell repertoires of approximately 700 subjects by immunosequencing and related them to cytomegalovirus serostatus. Along with the approximately 700-subject first cohort, a separate validation cohort of over a hundred different subjects was used. To predict cytomegalovirus infection status, the study brought together high-throughput TCR immunosequencing, statistical association of individual TCRs with disease status, and machine learning. In a later analysis, previously published TCR beta repertoires from 666 donors were re-analyzed and high-resolution HLA genotyping was added so that TCR occurrence patterns could be studied. In the later analysis, no new phenotypic data were used to find candidate immune exposures; instead, reliance was placed on TCR beta sequences and their occurrence across donors. An earlier analysis of around 580 of the donors used high-throughput TCR beta sequencing to judge whether each TCR beta V gene segment behaved as functional or pseudogenic. Donor age, sex, ethnicity and CMV serostatus were collected together with the repertoire data. In a later genetic analysis, genome-wide SNP genotypes for 398 of the 666 donors were used, and that subset was treated as a discovery cohort. All discovery cohort repertoires had been generated using a single sequencing platform. HLA typing included class I and class II loci at four-digit resolution. Typing coverage varied by locus: roughly 620-640 donors for A, B, C, DRB1 and DQB1; some 520 for DQA1; more than 600 for DPA1; around 450 for DPB1. Because of strong linkage in the cohort, roughly five DR-DQ haplotypes were treated as single units for association and clustering. On average, 235,054 unique TCR beta nucleotide sequences were sequenced per donor among more than 350 genotyped donors of the cohort, with 15% to 20% of those sequences being non-productive.

Including cysteine and phenylalanine, the CDR3 has 13 amino acids. Solely the CDR3 DNA is kept, with 39 bases framed from the first base. Clipping removes 4 bases from V and 3 bases from J, with 0 as the unmatched junction base count. The germline V gene sets CDR1 to SGHVS and CDR2 to FNYEAQ. Study-wide findings and limitations: The authors suggested that the approach could potentially be extended to other disease states and immunological phenotypes. A further reported finding was that TCR beta sequences accurately predicted the HLA-A and HLA-B alleles for most subjects in the first cohort. An association between a missense DCLRE1C variant and V-gene and J-gene trimming of TCR beta chains was found in a later genetic analysis and replicated in an independent cohort. According to a later genetic analysis, donors in an Asian-associated ancestry cluster had fewer N-insertions in productive TCRs than the roughly 700-donor mean. Correlated functional status among segregating V segments might reflect linkage disequilibrium, but an unknown experimental factor could not be ruled out. Only TCR beta chains were sequenced in this cohort, and the absence of alpha or paired-chain data limited detectable features. Cytomegalovirus status was reported to be diagnosed by the classifier with high specificity and sensitivity in both the original and validation cohorts. A few of the identified cytomegalovirus-associated TCR beta chains were confirmed in vitro to be specific for cytomegalovirus antigens. Most TCR sequences were observed very rarely across donors, whereas some public TCRs were present in many individuals. In a later analysis, HLA-associated TCR beta chains were found to be more clonally expanded and to have lower generation probabilities than equally common non-associated chains. A cluster of highly shared sequence variants was judged likely to be a technical artifact of the sequencing pipeline. When HLA alleles, especially DR and DQ, strongly co-occurred, attributing TCR associations to individual alleles was difficult. A later analysis reported that several top co-occurrence clusters appeared linked to parvovirus B19, influenza, CMV and Epstein-Barr virus. The study listed approximately 160 TCR beta chains as associated with cytomegalovirus. An earlier analysis of approximately 600 of the donors showed that most TCR beta V segments appeared in productive rearrangements either about 87% or about 30% of the time, which broadly matched IMGT annotations. The presence/absence analyses assumed that sequencing depth was roughly uniform across donors, and that assumption may not be true. Most CMV-associated TCR beta chains appeared to be HLA-restricted in a later analysis, and the HLA associations seemed to be driven largely by CMV exposure. In a later analysis, TCR association rates were found to vary across HLA loci, with the most associated TCRs seen for DRB1 alleles and the fewest for HLA-C alleles. Because HLA typing was unavailable for some donors at each locus, only the typed subset was used in association tests. The 87-base-pair reads could not distinguish some IMGT-functional V segments, including TRBV6-2 and TRBV6-3, so those segments were excluded. For the cohort, immune exposure information was limited to CMV serostatus. Over 15 rarely observed V segments, including chromosome 9 orphons, were excluded from the earlier analysis of 550 to 700 of the donors because counts were too low. In a later analysis, over 15,000 TCR beta sequences were associated with specific HLA alleles at a false discovery rate of 0.05.

Input material: PBMCs. The sequence derives from a man aged 35-49 years in good health and CMV-seropositive. The rearranged chain carries TRBV7-6 and TRBJ2-5, with 9 bases matching TRBD1. The sequenced DNA: TGTGCCAGCAGCTGGACAGGGGAAGAGACCCAGTACTTC. The resulting protein is CASSWTGEETQYF.